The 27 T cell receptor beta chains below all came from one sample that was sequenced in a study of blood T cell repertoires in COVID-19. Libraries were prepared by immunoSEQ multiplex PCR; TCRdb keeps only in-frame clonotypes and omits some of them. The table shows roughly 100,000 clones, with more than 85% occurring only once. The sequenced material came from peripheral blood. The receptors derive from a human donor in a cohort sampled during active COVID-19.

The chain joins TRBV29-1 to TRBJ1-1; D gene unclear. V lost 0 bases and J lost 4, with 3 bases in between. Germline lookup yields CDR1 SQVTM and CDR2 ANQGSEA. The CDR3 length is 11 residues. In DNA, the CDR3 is TGCAGCGTTGAAGATAGCACTGAAGCTTTCTTT. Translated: CSVEDSTEAFF.

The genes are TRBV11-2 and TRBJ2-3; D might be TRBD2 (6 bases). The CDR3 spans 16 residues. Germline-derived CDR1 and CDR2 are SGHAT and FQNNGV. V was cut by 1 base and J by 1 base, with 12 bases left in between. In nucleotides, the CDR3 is TGTGCCAGCAGCTTAGGGGCGGGGTGGGGCACAGATACGCAGTATTTT. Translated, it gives CASSLGAGWGTDTQYF.

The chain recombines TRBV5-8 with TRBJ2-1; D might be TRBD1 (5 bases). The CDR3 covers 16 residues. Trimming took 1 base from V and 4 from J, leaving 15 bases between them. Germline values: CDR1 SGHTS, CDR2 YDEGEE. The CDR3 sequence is CASSLRGGREYNEQFF. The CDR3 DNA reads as TGTGCCAGCAGCTTGCGCGGCGGCAGGGAATACAATGAGCAGTTCTTC.

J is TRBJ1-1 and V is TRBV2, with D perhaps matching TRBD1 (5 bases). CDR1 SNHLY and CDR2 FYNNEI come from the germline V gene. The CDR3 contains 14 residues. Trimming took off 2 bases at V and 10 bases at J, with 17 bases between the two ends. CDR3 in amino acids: CASSERTTNVRAFF. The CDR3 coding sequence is TGTGCCAGCAGTGAACGGACAACCAACGTGCGAGCTTTCTTT.

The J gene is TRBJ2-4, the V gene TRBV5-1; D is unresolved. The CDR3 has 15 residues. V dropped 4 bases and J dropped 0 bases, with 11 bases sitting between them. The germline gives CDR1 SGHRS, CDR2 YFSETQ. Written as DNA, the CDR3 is TGCGCCAGCAGCCCTGGCGGTACAGCCAAAAACATTCAGTACTTC. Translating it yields CASSPGGTAKNIQYF.

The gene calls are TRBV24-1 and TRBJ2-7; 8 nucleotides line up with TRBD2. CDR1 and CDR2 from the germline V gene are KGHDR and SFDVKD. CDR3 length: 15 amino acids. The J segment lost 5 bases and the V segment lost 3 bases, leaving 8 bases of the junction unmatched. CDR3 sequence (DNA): TGTGCCACCAGTGATCCTCCGGGACTAGGCGACGAGCAGTACTTC. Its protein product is CATSDPPGLGDEQYF.

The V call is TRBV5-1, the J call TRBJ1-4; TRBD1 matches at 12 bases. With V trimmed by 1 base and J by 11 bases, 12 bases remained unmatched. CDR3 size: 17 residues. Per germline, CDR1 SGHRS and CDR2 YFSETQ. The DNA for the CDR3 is TGCGCCAGCAGCTTGTTCGCTTTACGGGACAGGGGGCCGAAACTGTTTTTT. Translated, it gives CASSLFALRDRGPKLFF.

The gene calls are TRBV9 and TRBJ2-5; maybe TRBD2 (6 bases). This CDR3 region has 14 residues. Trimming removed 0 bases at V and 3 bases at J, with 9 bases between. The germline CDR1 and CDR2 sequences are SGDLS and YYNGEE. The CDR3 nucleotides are TGTGCCAGCAGCGTAGGCGGGATAGAAGAGACCCAGTACTTC. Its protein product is CASSVGGIEETQYF.

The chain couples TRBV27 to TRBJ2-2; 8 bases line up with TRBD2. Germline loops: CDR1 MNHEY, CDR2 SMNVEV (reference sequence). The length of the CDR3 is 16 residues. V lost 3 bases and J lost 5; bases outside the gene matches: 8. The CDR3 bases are TGTGCCAGCAGTTTCTCGGCGGGGACTAGTACCGGGGAGCTGTTTTTT. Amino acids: CASSFSAGTSTGELFF.

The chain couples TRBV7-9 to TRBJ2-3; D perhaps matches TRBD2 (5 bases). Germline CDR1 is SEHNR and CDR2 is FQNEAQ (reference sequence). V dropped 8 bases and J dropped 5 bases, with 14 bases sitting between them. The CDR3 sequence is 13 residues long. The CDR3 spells CASLRGSGDTQYF. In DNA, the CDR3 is TGTGCCAGCTTGAGAGGGTCGGGAGATACGCAGTATTTT. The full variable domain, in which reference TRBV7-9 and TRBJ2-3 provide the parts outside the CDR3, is DTGVSQNPRHKITKRGQNVTFRCDPISEHNRLYWYRQTLGQGPEFLTYFQNEAQLEKSRLLSDRFSAERPKGSFSTLEIQRTEQGDSAMYLCASLRGSGDTQYFGPGTRLTVL.

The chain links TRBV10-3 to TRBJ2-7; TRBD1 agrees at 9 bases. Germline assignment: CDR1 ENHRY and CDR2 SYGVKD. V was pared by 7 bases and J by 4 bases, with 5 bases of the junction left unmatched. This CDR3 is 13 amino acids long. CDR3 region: CAITMDRGYEQYF. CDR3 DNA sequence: TGTGCCATCACCATGGACAGGGGTTACGAGCAGTACTTC.

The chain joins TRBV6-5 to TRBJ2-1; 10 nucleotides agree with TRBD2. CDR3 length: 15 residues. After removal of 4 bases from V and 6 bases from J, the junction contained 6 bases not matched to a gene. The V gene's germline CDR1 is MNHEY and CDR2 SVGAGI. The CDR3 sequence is CASSFSSGGINEQFF. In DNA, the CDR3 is TGTGCCAGCAGTTTCTCTAGCGGGGGTATCAATGAGCAGTTCTTC.

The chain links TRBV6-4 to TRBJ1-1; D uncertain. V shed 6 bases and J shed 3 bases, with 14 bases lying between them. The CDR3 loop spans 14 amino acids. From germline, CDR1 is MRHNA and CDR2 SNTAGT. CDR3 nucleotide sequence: TGTGCCAGCAGACGGTCCCTCGGGGACACTGAAGCTTTCTTT. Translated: CASRRSLGDTEAFF.

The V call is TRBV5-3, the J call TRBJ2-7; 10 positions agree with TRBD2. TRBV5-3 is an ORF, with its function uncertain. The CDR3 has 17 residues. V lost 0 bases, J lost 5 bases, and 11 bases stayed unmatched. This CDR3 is CARSLAGASGRSHEQYF. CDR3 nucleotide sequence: TGTGCCAGAAGCTTGGCCGGGGCTAGCGGGAGAAGCCACGAGCAGTACTTC.

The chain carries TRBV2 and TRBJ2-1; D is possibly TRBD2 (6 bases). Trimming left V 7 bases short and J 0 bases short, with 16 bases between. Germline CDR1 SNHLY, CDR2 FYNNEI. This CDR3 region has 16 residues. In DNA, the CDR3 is TGTGCCAGCAAGGGCGATGGGAGGAGCTCCTACAATGAGCAGTTCTTC. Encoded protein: CASKGDGRSSYNEQFF.

The CDR3 is CSGESGIRNEQFF. CDR3 nucleotides: TGCAGCGGGGAAAGCGGGATCCGGAATGAGCAGTTCTTC. The chain joins TRBV29-1 to TRBJ2-1; 7 bases align to TRBD2. Germline-derived CDR1 and CDR2 are SQVTM and ANQGSEA. Trimming cost V 7 bases and J 7 bases; bases outside gene matches: 10. The CDR3 loop spans 13 amino acids.

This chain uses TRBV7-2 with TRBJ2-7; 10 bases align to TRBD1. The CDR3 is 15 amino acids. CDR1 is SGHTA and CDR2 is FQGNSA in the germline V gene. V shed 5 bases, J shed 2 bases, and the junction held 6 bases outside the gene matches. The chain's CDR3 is CASSEGQGIAYEQYF. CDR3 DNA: TGTGCCAGCAGCGAGGGACAGGGGATTGCCTACGAGCAGTACTTC.

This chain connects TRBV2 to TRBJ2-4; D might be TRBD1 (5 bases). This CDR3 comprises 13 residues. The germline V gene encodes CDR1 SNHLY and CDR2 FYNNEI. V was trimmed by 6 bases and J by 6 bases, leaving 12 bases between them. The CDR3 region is CASSLRALNIQYF. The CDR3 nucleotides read TGTGCCAGCAGCCTCAGGGCCCTAAACATTCAGTACTTC. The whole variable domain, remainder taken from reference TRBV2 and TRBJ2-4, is EPEVTQTPSHQVTQMGQEVILRCVPISNHLYFYWYRQILGQKVEFLVSFYNNEISEKSEIFDDQFSVERPDGSNFTLKIRSTKLEDSAMYFCASSLRALNIQYFGAGTRLSVL.

CDR3 sequence: CASSQVARVTGELFF. For the CDR3, the DNA is TGTGCCAGCAGCCAAGTGGCCAGGGTCACCGGGGAGCTGTTTTTT. The V gene is TRBV3-1 (or the pseudogene TRBV3-2), the J gene TRBJ2-2; D perhaps matches TRBD1 (5 bases). V shed 1 base and J shed 4 bases, with 10 bases lying between them. This CDR3 spans 15 amino acids. Germline V gives CDR1 LGHDT, CDR2 YNNKEL (reference sequence).

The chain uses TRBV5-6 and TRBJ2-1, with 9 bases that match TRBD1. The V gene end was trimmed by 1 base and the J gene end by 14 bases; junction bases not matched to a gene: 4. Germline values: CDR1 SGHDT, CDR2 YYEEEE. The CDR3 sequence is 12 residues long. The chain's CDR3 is CASSLTGGDKFF. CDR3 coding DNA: TGTGCCAGCAGCTTGACAGGGGGCGATAAGTTCTTC.

This chain's CDR3 is CASSQDLSAANTQYF. CDR3 sequence (DNA): TGTGCCAGCAGCCAAGATCTTTCGGCAGCGAATACGCAGTATTTT. J is TRBJ2-3 and V is TRBV4-2; D is unclear. In germline, CDR1 is LGHNA, CDR2 YNFKEQ. CDR3 length: 15 residues. Trimming took 0 bases from V and 7 from J, leaving 14 bases between them.

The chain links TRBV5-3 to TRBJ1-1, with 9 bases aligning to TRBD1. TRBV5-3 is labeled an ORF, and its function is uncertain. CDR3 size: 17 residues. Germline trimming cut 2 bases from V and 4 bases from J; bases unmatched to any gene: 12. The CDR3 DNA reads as TGTGCCAGAAGCTTATTTCGGACAGGGGAAATCCCCACTGAAGCTTTCTTT. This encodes CARSLFRTGEIPTEAFF.

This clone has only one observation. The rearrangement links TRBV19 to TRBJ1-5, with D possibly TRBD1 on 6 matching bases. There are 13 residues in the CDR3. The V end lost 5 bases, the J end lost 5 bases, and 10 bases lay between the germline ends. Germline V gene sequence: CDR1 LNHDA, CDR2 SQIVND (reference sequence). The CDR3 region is CASSPRGHQPQHF. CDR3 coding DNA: TGTGCCAGTAGTCCCAGGGGCCATCAGCCCCAGCATTTT.

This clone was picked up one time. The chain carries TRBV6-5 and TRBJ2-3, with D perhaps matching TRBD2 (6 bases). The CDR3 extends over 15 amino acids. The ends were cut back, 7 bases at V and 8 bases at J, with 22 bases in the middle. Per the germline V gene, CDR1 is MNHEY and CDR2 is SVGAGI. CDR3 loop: CASIPRSGLQGTQYF. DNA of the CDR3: TGTGCCAGCATCCCCCGTAGCGGCCTCCAGGGTACGCAGTATTTT.

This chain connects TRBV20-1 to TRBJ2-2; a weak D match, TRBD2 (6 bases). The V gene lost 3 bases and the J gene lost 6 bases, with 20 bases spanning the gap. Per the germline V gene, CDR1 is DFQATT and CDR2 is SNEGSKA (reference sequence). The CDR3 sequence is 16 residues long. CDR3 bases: TGCAGTGCTAGTACGGCCGGGGGAAAAGAGCCCGGGGAGCTGTTTTTT. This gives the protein CSASTAGGKEPGELFF.

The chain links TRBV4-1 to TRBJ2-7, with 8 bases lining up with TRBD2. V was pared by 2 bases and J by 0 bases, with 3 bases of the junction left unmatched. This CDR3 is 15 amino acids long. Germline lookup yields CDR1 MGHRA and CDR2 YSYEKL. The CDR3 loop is CASSQSGTSSYEQYF. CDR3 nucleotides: TGCGCCAGCAGCCAATCCGGGACTAGCTCCTACGAGCAGTACTTC.

CDR3 in amino acids: CATGTDQETQYF. For the CDR3, the DNA is TGTGCCACCGGGACAGACCAAGAGACCCAGTACTTC. V usage is TRBV15 and J usage is TRBJ2-5; TRBD1 aligns across 7 bases. V gave up 8 bases and J gave up 0 bases; unmatched junction bases: 0. There are 12 residues in the CDR3. Germline CDR1 and CDR2: LNHNV and YYDKDF (reference sequence).